These 22 T cell receptor beta chains were sequenced from one sample in a study of shared clonotypes between healthy human individuals (dated by TCRdb to between 2020 and 2021). CD8 naive samples were obtained by positive selection for CCR7 among CD45RO-negative cells, yielding a CD45RA+CCR7+ population from which TemRA cells were excluded. Libraries were constructed by the immunoSEQ multiplex PCR assay. The table comes from immuneACCESS by way of TCRdb, which keeps in-frame sequences with V and J called. Part of the clones is missing from these tables; in studies checked, under half for an unresolved V gene and the rest for unknown reasons. This sample holds about 2.1 million clones; roughly 91% were observed only once. About 1.8% of the sample is taken by the ten largest. Sequenced material: naive CD8+ T cells from PBMCs. In light of the paper, this sample's cell subset or site label describes: CD45RA+CCR7+. The source is a man between 18 and 29 years old in good health. Some clones in this sample may be carry-over from other donors' samples.

The chain uses TRBV9 and TRBJ2-1, with 11 bases matching TRBD2. The ends lost 0 bases at V and 6 bases at J; junction bases unmatched: 5. The CDR3 runs 16 residues. From germline, CDR1 is SGDLS and CDR2 YYNGEE. The CDR3 sequence: CASSVEGSGRANEQFF. CDR3 DNA sequence: TGTGCCAGCAGCGTAGAGGGTAGCGGGAGGGCCAATGAGCAGTTCTTC. Variable domain in full (rest from reference TRBV9 and TRBJ2-1): DSGVTQTPKHLITATGQRVTLRCSPRSGDLSVYWYQQSLDQGLQFLIQYYNGEERAKGNILERFSAQQFPDLHSELNLSSLELGDSALYFCASSVEGSGRANEQFFGPGTRLTVL.

The sample holds one count of this clone. The J gene is TRBJ1-2, the V gene TRBV9, with a tentative D call TRBD1 (5 bases). CDR1 SGDLS and CDR2 YYNGEE come from the germline V gene. This CDR3 spans 17 amino acids. The germline V and J ends were trimmed by 4 bases and 1 base, with 20 bases remaining between them. For the CDR3, the DNA is TGTGCCAGCAGCTCCCCCCGAAGGGGACGGTTTAACTATGGCTACACCTTC. Protein product: CASSSPRRGRFNYGYTF. The variable domain in full, completed from reference TRBV9 and TRBJ1-2, reads DSGVTQTPKHLITATGQRVTLRCSPRSGDLSVYWYQQSLDQGLQFLIQYYNGEERAKGNILERFSAQQFPDLHSELNLSSLELGDSALYFCASSSPRRGRFNYGYTFGSGTRLTVV.

As regards this clone: The same CDR3 arises from other DNA sequences in this sample as well. V is TRBV19 and J is TRBJ2-2; D gene ambiguous. The length of the CDR3 is 14 residues. Germline lookup yields CDR1 LNHDA and CDR2 SQIVND (reference sequence). V lost 1 base and J 4 bases, leaving 7 bases between the germline ends. CDR3 sequence (DNA): TGTGCCAGTAGTATAGTGCGAGGCACCGGGGAGCTGTTTTTT. As protein: CASSIVRGTGELFF.

The chain combines TRBV5-1 with TRBJ1-1; 8 bases align to TRBD1. V gave up 0 bases and J gave up 7 bases; unmatched junction bases: 8. Germline V lookup: CDR1 SGHRS, CDR2 YFSETQ. The CDR3 is 15 residues long. DNA for the CDR3: TGCGCCAGCAGCTTGGGGAACAGGGGGGACATTGAAGCTTTCTTT. Encoded protein: CASSLGNRGDIEAFF.

The rearrangement links TRBV28 to TRBJ1-3; D not resolved. Germline values: CDR1 MDHEN, CDR2 SYDVKM. V shed 3 bases and J shed 4 bases, with 7 bases lying between them. This CDR3 region has 13 residues. For the CDR3, the DNA is TGTGCCAGCAGTTTTGCATTGGGAAACACCATATATTTT. Translation gives CASSFALGNTIYF.

The rearrangement joins TRBV10-2 to TRBJ2-1; D gene ambiguous. V was shortened by 4 bases and J by 9 bases, with 13 bases between the two germline ends. The CDR3 is 13 residues long. Germline-derived CDR1 and CDR2 are WSHSY and SAAADI. The chain's CDR3 is CASSGTWSAEQFF. The CDR3 DNA reads TGCGCCAGCAGTGGGACCTGGAGCGCTGAGCAGTTCTTC.

This rearrangement joins TRBV10-1 to TRBJ2-1; 7 bases fit TRBD1. This CDR3 has 14 residues. V gave up 8 bases and J gave up 0 bases; unmatched junction bases: 4. The V gene's germline CDR1 is WNHNN and CDR2 SYGVQD (reference sequence). The CDR3 coding sequence is TGCGCCAGCGTGACAGGGATCTCCTACAATGAGCAGTTCTTC. It codes for CASVTGISYNEQFF.

This rearrangement joins TRBV4-1 to TRBJ1-3; D is ambiguous. V lost 4 bases and J 4 bases, leaving 14 bases between the germline ends. CDR1 MGHRA and CDR2 YSYEKL come from the germline V gene. The CDR3 spans 15 residues. CDR3 DNA sequence: TGCGCCAGCAGCCTATCCCCCGGGATCGGAAACACCATATATTTT. Its translation is CASSLSPGIGNTIYF.

This clone was recorded once. The gene calls are TRBV27 and TRBJ1-5, with 7 bases aligning to TRBD1. J lost 13 bases, V lost 3 bases, and 6 bases had no gene match. This CDR3 comprises 12 residues. Germline CDR1 and CDR2: MNHEY and SMNVEV (reference sequence). The CDR3 sequence: CASSFSRQGQHF. In DNA, the CDR3 is TGTGCCAGCAGTTTCTCTCGACAGGGTCAGCATTTT.

The rearrangement joins TRBV28 to TRBJ2-6; D is possibly TRBD1 (5 bases). The length of the CDR3 is 18 residues. V lost 4 bases and J 0 bases, leaving 16 bases between the germline ends. Germline V CDR1 and CDR2: MDHEN, SYDVKM. The CDR3 nucleotides read TGTGCCAGCAGTTCATTACCCCCAGGGCCCTCTGGGGCCAACGTCCTGACTTTC. The encoded protein is CASSSLPPGPSGANVLTF.

This clone appeared once. The V and J genes are TRBV10-3 and TRBJ2-7; 7 bases line up with TRBD2. Germline V gene sequence: CDR1 ENHRY, CDR2 SYGVKD. Trimming removed 0 bases from V and 2 bases from J; junction bases left unmatched: 10. CDR3 size: 17 residues. In DNA, the CDR3 is TGTGCCATCAGTGAGTCGGACCGCGGGACTACACCCTACGAGCAGTACTTC. Its translation: CAISESDRGTTPYEQYF.

A remark on this clone: The sample holds other DNA sequences that translate to the same CDR3. CDR3 sequence reads: CASSAGTGPYEQYF. Written as DNA, the CDR3 is TGTGCCAGCAGCGCCGGGACAGGACCCTACGAGCAGTACTTC. This chain links TRBV7-7 with TRBJ2-7, with TRBD1 identical over 8 bases. Per the germline V gene, CDR1 is SSHAT and CDR2 is FNYEAQ (reference sequence). Trimming removed 5 bases from V and 2 bases from J; junction bases left unmatched: 5. CDR3 size: 14 residues.

V is TRBV30 and J is TRBJ1-1; no firm D call. The length of the CDR3 is 15 residues. Germline V gene lookup returns CDR1 GTSNPN and CDR2 SVGIG (reference sequence). V was pared by 4 bases and J by 0 bases, with 15 bases between. This CDR3 is CAWTHKRRMNTEAFF. CDR3 coding DNA: TGTGCCTGGACTCATAAGCGGAGGATGAACACTGAAGCTTTCTTT. The full variable domain, rest sourced from reference TRBV30 and TRBJ1-1, is SQTIHQWPATLVQPVGSPLSLECTVEGTSNPNLYWYRQAAGRGLQLLFYSVGIGQISSEVPQNLSASRPQDRQFILSSKKLLLSDSGFYLCAWTHKRRMNTEAFFGQGTRLTVV.

The CDR3 here is CASSASSGVEQFF. As DNA, the CDR3 is TGTGCCAGCAGTGCAAGCTCAGGGGTTGAGCAGTTCTTC. The chain is built from TRBV27 and TRBJ2-1, with D possibly TRBD1 on 6 matching bases. The CDR3 has 13 amino acids. V lost 5 bases and J 9 bases, leaving 14 bases between the germline ends. Germline V CDR1 and CDR2: MNHEY, SMNVEV (reference sequence).

This sequence joins TRBV9 and TRBJ2-5; D remains ambiguous. Germline values: CDR1 SGDLS, CDR2 YYNGEE. V lost 0 bases, J lost 2 bases, and 11 bases lay in between. The CDR3 totals 15 residues. The CDR3: CASSVASGYQETQYF. The CDR3 coding sequence is TGTGCCAGCAGCGTAGCGTCAGGTTATCAAGAGACCCAGTACTTC.

This chain joins TRBV12-2 and TRBJ1-1. TRBV12-2 is a documented pseudogene. CDR3 length: 15 residues. CDR3 DNA sequence: TGTGCAAGTCGCTTAGCTGGTCGGACGAACACTGAAGCTTTCTTT. This translates into CASRLAGRTNTEAFF.

This sequence joins TRBV21-1 and TRBJ1-1. TRBV21-1 is listed as a pseudogene. The CDR3 extends over 16 amino acids. In nucleotides, the CDR3 is TGTGCCAGCAGCAAAGAAGTAGGACGCAGGTACACTGAAGCTTTCTTT. This translates into CASSKEVGRRYTEAFF.

This chain links TRBV2 with TRBJ2-5; either TRBD1 or TRBD2 may fit D (6 bases each). This CDR3 region has 15 residues. Germline V gene data show CDR1 as SNHLY and CDR2 as FYNNEI. The V and J ends lost 5 bases and 4 bases respectively, with 17 bases between them. The CDR3: CASSTQGGGRETQYF. DNA of the CDR3: TGTGCCAGCAGTACACAGGGTGGAGGGCGAGAGACCCAGTACTTC.

This chain joins TRBV5-5 and TRBJ1-2; D might be TRBD1 (5 bases). The CDR3 runs to 15 residues. The ends were cut back, 0 bases at V and 0 bases at J, with 9 bases in the middle. CDR1 SGHKS and CDR2 YYEKEE come from the germline V gene (reference sequence). CDR3 sequence reads: CASSLAPTANYGYTF. CDR3 in DNA: TGTGCCAGCAGCTTGGCCCCGACAGCTAACTATGGCTACACCTTC.

The gene calls are TRBV5-8 and TRBJ2-5; the D gene is possibly TRBD1 (6 bases). Trimming cost V 4 bases and J 2 bases, with 18 bases left between them. The CDR3 length is 16 residues. Germline V gene lookup returns CDR1 SGHTS and CDR2 YDEGEE. CDR3 in amino acids: CASSLPKWGPQETQYF. DNA of the CDR3: TGTGCCAGCAGCCTACCCAAGTGGGGGCCACAAGAGACCCAGTACTTC. Variable domain in full (rest from reference TRBV5-8 and TRBJ2-5): EAGVTQSPTHLIKTRGQQATLRCSPISGHTSVYWYQQALGLGLQFLLWYDEGEERNRGNFPPRFSGRQFPNYSSELNVNALELEDSALYLCASSLPKWGPQETQYFGPGTRLLVL.

This clone showed up just once. The gene calls are TRBV11-3 and TRBJ2-1; 7 bases fit TRBD2. V shed 0 bases and J 0 bases; nucleotides not matched to a gene: 5. This CDR3 is 17 amino acids long. Germline assignment: CDR1 SGHNT and CDR2 YENEEA. The CDR3 is CASSLEAGESSYNEQFF. In nucleotides, the CDR3 is TGTGCCAGCAGCTTAGAGGCGGGGGAAAGCTCCTACAATGAGCAGTTCTTC. The whole variable domain, remainder taken from reference TRBV11-3 and TRBJ2-1, is EAGVVQSPRYKIIEKKQPVAFWCNPISGHNTLYWYLQNLGQGPELLIRYENEEAVDDSQLPKDRFSAERLKGVDSTLKIQPAELGDSAVYLCASSLEAGESSYNEQFFGPGTRLTVL.

V gene TRBV7-2 combines with J gene TRBJ2-4; D gene unclear. V was shortened by 2 bases and J by 0 bases, with 20 bases between the two germline ends. There are 19 residues in the CDR3. Germline V lookup: CDR1 SGHTA, CDR2 FQGNSA. The CDR3 here is CASSLRAPPPSLAKNIQYF. The CDR3 DNA reads as TGTGCCAGCAGCTTAAGGGCCCCTCCACCTTCCTTAGCCAAAAACATTCAGTACTTC.